This TCR beta chain was documented in a study of T cell changes during pregnancy in multiple sclerosis. The V and J ends lost 3 bases and 9 bases, in that order; junction bases with no gene match: 6. The CDR3 contains 15 residues. Germline V gives CDR1 LNHDA, CDR2 SQIVND (reference sequence). This clone was seen more than once but under ten times. Some clones are missing from TCRdb's copy, which holds only in-frame ones; the method was immunoSEQ multiplex PCR. The sample lists roughly 30,000 clones; 80% to 90% were seen once. The sequencing used CD4+ T cells from peripheral blood mononuclear cells, collected in the first trimester of pregnancy. The chain is built from TRBV19 and TRBJ1-6; TRBD1 aligns across 9 bases. The clonotype originates from a female donor in good health, enrolled as a control in a pregnancy study. The CDR3 protein is CASSIGDRVSSPLHF. CDR3 bases: TGTGCCAGTAGTATTGGGGACAGGGTCTCTTCACCCCTCCACTTT. Complete variable domain (other parts from reference TRBV19 and TRBJ1-6): DGGITQSPKYLFRKEGQNVTLSCEQNLNHDAMYWYRQDPGQGLRLIYYSQIVNDFQKGDIAEGYSVSREKKESFPLTVTSAQKNPTAFYLCASSIGDRVSSPLHFGNGTRLTVT.